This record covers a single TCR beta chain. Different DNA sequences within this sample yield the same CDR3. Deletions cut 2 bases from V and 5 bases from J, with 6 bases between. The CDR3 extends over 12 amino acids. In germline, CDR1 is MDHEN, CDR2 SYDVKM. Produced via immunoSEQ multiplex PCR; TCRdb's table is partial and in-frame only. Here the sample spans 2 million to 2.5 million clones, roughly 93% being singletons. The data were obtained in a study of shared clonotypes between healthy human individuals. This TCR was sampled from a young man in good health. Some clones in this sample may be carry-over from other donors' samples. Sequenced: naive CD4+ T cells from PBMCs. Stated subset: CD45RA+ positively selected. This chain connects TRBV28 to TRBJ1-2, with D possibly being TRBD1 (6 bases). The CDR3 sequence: CASSLRGYGYTF. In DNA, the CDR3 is TGTGCCAGCAGTTTAAGGGGGTATGGCTACACCTTC.